What follows are 24 T cell receptor beta chains derived from one specimen sequenced in a study of circulating and synovial CD4+ cells in juvenile arthritis (dated by TCRdb to about 2014). Libraries were made using the immunoSEQ multiplex PCR assay. TCRdb carries this immuneACCESS record with in-frame sequences only. Its versions omit some clonotypes, under half of them owing to an unresolved V gene in the studies checked, with the rest unexplained. This sample gives a few thousand clones in total; 84% of them show up just once. The ten largest clones take up 3% to 4% of the sample. Sequencing was performed on CD4+ T cells from synovial fluid. The receptors stem from a human donor with juvenile idiopathic arthritis.

V is TRBV23-1 and J is TRBJ2-1, with D unresolved. TRBV23-1 is marked as an open reading frame, function uncertain. CDR3 length equals 15 residues. Between the trimmed V and J ends, which lost 4 bases and 5 bases, there was a span of 15 bases. The DNA of the CDR3 is TGCGCCAGCAGTCCGAACCGTACCCTAAACAATGAGCAGTTCTTC. It encodes CASSPNRTLNNEQFF.

The chain has TRBV5-1 and TRBJ1-1, with 7 bases that match TRBD1. This CDR3 comprises 14 residues. Germline CDR1 SGHRS, CDR2 YFSETQ. After removal of 0 bases from V and 6 bases from J, the junction contained 5 bases not matched to a gene. The CDR3 DNA reads TGCGCCAGCAGCTTGGACAGGGGTAGGGCTGAAGCTTTCTTT. It codes for CASSLDRGRAEAFF.

The chain employs TRBV9 and TRBJ1-2; no clear D. The CDR3 consists of 12 residues. V was trimmed by 3 bases and J by 8 bases, leaving 11 bases between them. Germline V gives CDR1 SGDLS, CDR2 YYNGEE. CDR3 sequence reads: CASSAGLEGYTF. The DNA for the CDR3 is TGTGCCAGCAGCGCAGGACTGGAGGGCTACACCTTC.

The table lists this clone with a few counts. The J gene is TRBJ1-2, the V gene TRBV19, with 7 bases lining up with TRBD1. CDR3 length: 15 residues. V was pared by 2 bases and J by 0 bases, with 3 bases of the junction left unmatched. In germline, CDR1 is LNHDA, CDR2 SQIVND (reference sequence). CDR3 nucleotides: TGTGCCAGTAGTATAATTGGGACAGCTAACTATGGCTACACCTTC. Translating gives CASSIIGTANYGYTF. The full variable domain, with the rest looked up from reference TRBV19 and TRBJ1-2, is DGGITQSPKYLFRKEGQNVTLSCEQNLNHDAMYWYRQDPGQGLRLIYYSQIVNDFQKGDIAEGYSVSREKKESFPLTVTSAQKNPTAFYLCASSIIGTANYGYTFGSGTRLTVV.

J is TRBJ2-7 and V is TRBV7-9; maybe TRBD1 (5 bases). Deletions cut 3 bases from V and 5 bases from J, with 17 bases between. Per the germline V gene, CDR1 is SEHNR and CDR2 is FQNEAQ (reference sequence). The CDR3 extends over 15 amino acids. CDR3: CASSFAQGAQNEQYF. The CDR3 coding sequence is TGTGCCAGCAGCTTTGCCCAGGGTGCTCAGAACGAGCAGTACTTC.

This chain links TRBV30 with TRBJ1-2, with TRBD1 matching over 7 bases. Trimming took 3 bases from V and 6 from J; bases not matched to a gene: 7. Per the germline V gene, CDR1 is GTSNPN and CDR2 is SVGIG (reference sequence). This CDR3 has 13 amino acids. Here the CDR3 reads CAWSLTGDDGYTF. For the CDR3, the DNA is TGTGCCTGGAGCCTAACAGGGGACGATGGCTACACCTTC.

The chain uses TRBV18 and TRBJ2-1, with 10 nucleotides matching TRBD2. The V gene end was trimmed by 4 bases and the J gene end by 2 bases; junction bases not matched to a gene: 5. Germline V gives CDR1 KGHSH, CDR2 LQKENI. This CDR3 contains 16 residues. Here the CDR3 reads CASSRALAGAYNEQFF. CDR3 nucleotides: TGTGCCAGCTCACGTGCCCTAGCGGGGGCCTACAATGAGCAGTTCTTC.

This chain joins TRBV15 and TRBJ1-1, with a possible D match to TRBD1 (6 bases). Germline V CDR1 and CDR2: LNHNV, YYDKDF (reference sequence). The V end was cut by 3 bases, the J end by 1 base, with 6 bases between. This CDR3 contains 13 residues. The CDR3 sequence is CATSRTGNTEAFF. The CDR3 nucleotides are TGTGCCACCAGCAGGACAGGGAACACTGAAGCTTTCTTT.

CDR3 bases: TGCAGCGTTGATAAGACTAGCGGGGGGCTCGATGAGCAGTTCTTC. It specifies CSVDKTSGGLDEQFF. The chain combines TRBV29-1 with TRBJ2-1, with TRBD2 matching 13 bases. The V and J ends lost 3 bases and 8 bases, in that order; junction bases with no gene match: 7. Germline V gives CDR1 SQVTM, CDR2 ANQGSEA. This CDR3 spans 15 amino acids.

This clone was found a few times. The chain uses TRBV5-1 and TRBJ2-7; 11 bases fit TRBD2. The length of the CDR3 is 16 residues. V lost 1 base and J lost 0; bases outside the gene matches: 3. The V gene's germline CDR1 is SGHRS and CDR2 YFSETQ. CDR3 DNA: TGCGCCAGCAGCTTGTGGGGGACTAGCGGCTCCTACGAGCAGTACTTC. Residues: CASSLWGTSGSYEQYF.

The chain is built from TRBV10-3 and TRBJ2-3; 7 bases fit TRBD2. CDR1 is ENHRY and CDR2 is SYGVKD in the germline V gene. J gave up 4 bases and V 6 bases, and 1 base lay outside the gene matches. The CDR3 sequence is 12 residues long. The CDR3 DNA reads as TGTGCCATCAGAGCGGGGTCAGATACGCAGTATTTT. This encodes CAIRAGSDTQYF.

This chain joins TRBV7-2 and TRBJ1-6, with TRBD1 identical over 8 bases. Germline lookup yields CDR1 SGHTA and CDR2 FQGNSA. With 4 bases clipped from V and 14 bases from J, the junction kept 7 bases outside the gene matches. CDR3 size: 13 residues. CDR3 bases: TGTGCCAGCAGCTGGGAGGACAGGGAGGCCCTCCACTTT. This translates into CASSWEDREALHF.

This chain connects TRBV9 to TRBJ2-3, with D perhaps TRBD2 (6 bases). Trimming left V 0 bases short and J 1 base short, with 12 bases between. From germline, CDR1 is SGDLS and CDR2 YYNGEE. This CDR3 contains 16 residues. The CDR3 is CASSVAGLAGTDTQYF. CDR3 sequence (DNA): TGTGCCAGCAGCGTAGCGGGCTTAGCGGGCACAGATACGCAGTATTTT.

The chain has TRBV6-1 and TRBJ2-7; 11 bases align to TRBD1. Germline CDR1 and CDR2: MNHNS and SASEGT. CDR3 length: 19 residues. The V segment lost 4 bases and the J segment 5 bases; nucleotides outside the gene matches: 19. The CDR3 loop reads CASSVALRAGQGAFDEQYF. In nucleotides, the CDR3 is TGTGCCAGCAGTGTCGCGCTTCGGGCCGGACAGGGGGCTTTCGACGAGCAGTACTTC.

The chain carries TRBV7-2 and TRBJ2-1, with 10 nucleotides matching TRBD2. Germline-derived CDR1 and CDR2 are SGHTA and FQGNSA. J lost 6 bases, V lost 5 bases, and 7 bases had no gene match. CDR3 size: 15 residues. Here the CDR3 reads CASSQRGGRFNEQFF. The CDR3 DNA reads TGTGCCAGCAGCCAGCGGGGGGGCCGATTCAATGAGCAGTTCTTC.

Turning to this clone: The junction departs from germline at one end; a sequencing error may be responsible. The rearrangement joins TRBV2 to TRBJ1-5; 7 bases are shared with TRBD1. The germline gives CDR1 SNHLY, CDR2 FYNNEI. The CDR3 has 14 amino acids. The chain's CDR3 is CASSVRQGKQPQHF. CDR3 bases: TGTGCCAGCAGTGTACGACAGGGCAAACAGCCCCAGCATTTT. Using reference TRBV2 and TRBJ1-5 for the parts outside the CDR3, the full variable domain is EPEVTQTPSHQVTQMGQEVILRCVPISNHLYFYWYRQILGQKVEFLVSFYNNEISEKSEIFDDQFSVERPDGSNFTLKIRSTKLEDSAMYFCASSVRQGKQPQHFGDGTRLSIL.

The chain uses TRBV27 and TRBJ1-2, with a possible D match to TRBD1 (6 bases). V was shortened by 6 bases and J by 9 bases, with 20 bases between the two germline ends. Looked up from germline, CDR1 is MNHEY and CDR2 is SMNVEV (reference sequence). The CDR3 is 14 residues long. The CDR3 loop is CASSPQTGFRRYTF. Written as DNA, the CDR3 is TGTGCCAGCAGCCCCCAAACAGGGTTCCGGCGCTACACCTTC.

The rearrangement joins TRBV28 to TRBJ2-5, with 7 bases identical to TRBD2. The J call may be faulty, since TRBJ2-7 better matches the DNA end. Germline loops: CDR1 MDHEN, CDR2 SYDVKM. The CDR3 sequence is 14 residues long. The CDR3 here is CASTSGGESREQYF. In nucleotides, the CDR3 is TGTGCCAGCACGTCTGGGGGGGAGTCTCGCGAGCAGTACTTC.

The chain combines TRBV27 with TRBJ1-4; D unclear. The CDR3 runs 16 residues. Trimming cost V 7 bases and J 0 bases, with 15 bases left between them. Germline CDR1 reads MNHEY; CDR2 reads SMNVEV (reference sequence). CDR3 amino acids: CASKSSGWATNEKLFF. CDR3 DNA: TGTGCCAGCAAGAGCTCCGGGTGGGCAACTAATGAAAAACTGTTTTTT.

The CDR3 DNA reads TGCGCCAGCAGCTTTGGGGGGGCAGACACCGGGGAGCTGTTTTTT. This encodes CASSFGGADTGELFF. This sequence joins TRBV5-1 and TRBJ2-2; TRBD2 is a possible D gene (7 bases). Germline CDR1 and CDR2: SGHRS and YFSETQ. Trimming removed 2 bases from V and 3 bases from J, with 11 bases in between. The CDR3 spans 15 residues.

This chain connects TRBV5-1 to TRBJ2-3, with TRBD2 identical over 8 bases. The CDR3 is 15 residues long. Germline V gene lookup returns CDR1 SGHRS and CDR2 YFSETQ. Trimming cost V 2 bases and J 5 bases; bases outside gene matches: 7. CDR3 nucleotides: TGCGCCAGCAGCTTTGCGGGGCGGGGGGAAGATACGCAGTATTTT. This gives the protein CASSFAGRGEDTQYF.

This clone showed up just once. This rearrangement joins TRBV7-7 to TRBJ1-1; maybe TRBD1 (5 bases). Germline-derived CDR1 and CDR2 are SSHAT and FNYEAQ (reference sequence). Trimming took off 5 bases at V and 6 bases at J, with 13 bases between the two ends. The CDR3 covers 13 residues. This CDR3 is CASSPLPGSEAFF. Written as DNA, the CDR3 is TGTGCCAGCAGCCCCCTTCCAGGGTCTGAAGCTTTCTTT.

This chain links TRBV27 with TRBJ2-7; 10 bases are shared with TRBD1. V shed 2 bases, J shed 2 bases, and the junction held 6 bases outside the gene matches. Germline CDR1 reads MNHEY; CDR2 reads SMNVEV (reference sequence). This CDR3 is 16 amino acids long. The CDR3 region is CASSLRGTGVTYEQYF. In nucleotides, the CDR3 is TGTGCCAGCAGTTTACGGGGGACAGGGGTTACCTACGAGCAGTACTTC.

The rearrangement uses TRBV7-9 and TRBJ1-4; unclear D gene. The CDR3 is 15 amino acids. V was cut by 0 bases and J by 4 bases, with 9 bases left in between. CDR1 is SEHNR and CDR2 is FQNEAQ in the germline V gene (reference sequence). This chain's CDR3 is CASSLASGRNEKLFF. CDR3 DNA sequence: TGTGCCAGCAGCTTAGCGTCAGGCCGTAATGAAAAACTGTTTTTT.